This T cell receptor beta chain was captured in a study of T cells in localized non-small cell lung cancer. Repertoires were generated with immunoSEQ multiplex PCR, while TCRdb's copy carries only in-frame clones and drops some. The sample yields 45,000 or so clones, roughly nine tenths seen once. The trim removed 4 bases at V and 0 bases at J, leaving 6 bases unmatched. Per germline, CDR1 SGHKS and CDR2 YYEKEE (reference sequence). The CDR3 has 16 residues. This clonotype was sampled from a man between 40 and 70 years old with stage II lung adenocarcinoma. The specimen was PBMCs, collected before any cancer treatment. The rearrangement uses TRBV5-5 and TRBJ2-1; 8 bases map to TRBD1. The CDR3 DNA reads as TGTGCCAGCAGCCTCGGACAGGGTGGCTCCTACAATGAGCAGTTCTTC. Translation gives CASSLGQGGSYNEQFF.